This T cell receptor (beta chain) was found in a study of human T cells and chemical hapten exposure. The germline gives CDR1 SEHNR, CDR2 FQNEAQ (reference sequence). With 4 bases removed from V and 4 bases from J, the gap between germline ends came to 8 bases. The CDR3 spans 12 residues. TCRdb re-derived calls from the RACE reads in MiXCR, one entry per CDR3 protein. Among fewer than 300,000 distinct CDR3 sequences listed, around 7.3% were seen once. Described time point: pre-sensitization, week 0. Treatment denoted: therapeutic diphenylcyclopropenone sensitization with weekly scalp DPC. This receptor was taken from a young man with alopecia areata. Some clones in this sample may be carry-over from other donors' samples. This specimen consisted of whole blood, obtained in connection with sensitization to the hapten diphenylcyclopropenone (DPC). The chain uses TRBV7-9 and TRBJ2-7; no clear D. CDR3 protein: CASSSVTYEQYF. CDR3 bases: TGTGCCAGCAGCTCCGTCACGTACGAGCAGTACTTC.